This T cell receptor beta chain is drawn from a study of blood T cell repertoires in COVID-19. Study summary: In each case, the material was cDNA or gDNA derived from T cells, B-cell-depleted T cells, or PBMCs.

This clone appeared a single time. Sequencing used immunoSEQ multiplex PCR; TCRdb keeps in-frame clones, though not all of them. This table has more than 200,000 clones, about nine tenths appearing once. This receptor was identified in a young man in a cohort exposed to, infected with or recovered from COVID-19 (not recorded which). The sample comprised PBMCs or T cells enriched from blood (not recorded which).

The chain's CDR3 is CAISDDGRVNTEAFF. The CDR3 coding sequence is TGTGCCATCAGTGACGATGGCAGGGTGAACACTGAAGCTTTCTTT. The gene calls are TRBV10-3 and TRBJ1-1, with D possibly matching TRBD1 (5 bases). Germline CDR1 and CDR2: ENHRY and SYGVKD. Trimming removed 3 bases from V and 0 bases from J, with 11 bases in between. The CDR3 sequence is 15 residues long.